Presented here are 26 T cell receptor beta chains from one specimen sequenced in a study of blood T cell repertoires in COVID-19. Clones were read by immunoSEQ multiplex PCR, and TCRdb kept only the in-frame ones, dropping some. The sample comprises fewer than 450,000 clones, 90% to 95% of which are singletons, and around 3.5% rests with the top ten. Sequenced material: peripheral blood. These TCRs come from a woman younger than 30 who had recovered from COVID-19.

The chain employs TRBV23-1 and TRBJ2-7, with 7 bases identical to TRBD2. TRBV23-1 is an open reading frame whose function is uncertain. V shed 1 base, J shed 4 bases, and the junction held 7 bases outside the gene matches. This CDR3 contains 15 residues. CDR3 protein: CASSQLRCGSYEQYV. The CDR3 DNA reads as TGCGCCAGCAGTCAATTACGGTGCGGGAGTTACGAGCAGTACGTC.

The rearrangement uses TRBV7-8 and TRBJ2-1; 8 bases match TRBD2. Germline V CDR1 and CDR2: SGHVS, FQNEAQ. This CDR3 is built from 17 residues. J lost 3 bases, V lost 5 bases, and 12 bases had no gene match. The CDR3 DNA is TGTGCCAGCAGCCCCACTTTAGGAGCGGGAGACTACAATGAGCAGTTCTTC. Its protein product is CASSPTLGAGDYNEQFF. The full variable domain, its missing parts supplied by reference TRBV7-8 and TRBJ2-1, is GAGVSQSPRYKVAKRGQDVALRCDPISGHVSLFWYQQALGQGPEFLTYFQNEAQLDKSGLPSDRFFAERPEGSVSTLKIQRTQQEDSAVYLCASSPTLGAGDYNEQFFGPGTRLTVL.

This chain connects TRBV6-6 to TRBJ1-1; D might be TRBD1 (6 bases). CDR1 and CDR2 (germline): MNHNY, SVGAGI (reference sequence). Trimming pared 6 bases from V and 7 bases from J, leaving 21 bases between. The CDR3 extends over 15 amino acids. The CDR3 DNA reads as TGTGCCAGCAGCTCGATCAAGGGACAATCTATTGAAGCTTTCTTT. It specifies CASSSIKGQSIEAFF.

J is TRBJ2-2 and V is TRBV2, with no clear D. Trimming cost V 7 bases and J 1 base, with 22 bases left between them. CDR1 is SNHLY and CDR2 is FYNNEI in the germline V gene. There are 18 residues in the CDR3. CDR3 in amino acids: CASIPRRHERENTGELFF. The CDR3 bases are TGTGCCAGCATACCCCGTCGACACGAGAGAGAGAACACCGGGGAGCTGTTTTTT.

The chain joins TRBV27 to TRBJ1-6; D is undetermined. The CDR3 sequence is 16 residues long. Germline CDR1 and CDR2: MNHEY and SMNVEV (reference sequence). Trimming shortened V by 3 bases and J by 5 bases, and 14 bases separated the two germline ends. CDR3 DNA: TGTGCCAGCAGTTTTTCTTGGGCAGTGGATAATTCACCCCTCCACTTT. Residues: CASSFSWAVDNSPLHF.

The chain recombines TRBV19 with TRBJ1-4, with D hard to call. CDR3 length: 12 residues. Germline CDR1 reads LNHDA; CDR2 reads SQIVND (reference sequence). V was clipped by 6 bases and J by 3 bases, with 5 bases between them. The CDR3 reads CASSSSNEKLFF. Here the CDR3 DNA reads TGTGCCAGTAGCAGTTCTAATGAAAAACTGTTTTTT.

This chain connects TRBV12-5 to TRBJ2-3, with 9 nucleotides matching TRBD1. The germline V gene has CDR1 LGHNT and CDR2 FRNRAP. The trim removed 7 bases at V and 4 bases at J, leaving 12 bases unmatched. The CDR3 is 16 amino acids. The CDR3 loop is CASAPPTGGKADTQYF. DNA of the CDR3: TGTGCTAGTGCCCCCCCCACAGGGGGCAAGGCAGATACGCAGTATTTT.

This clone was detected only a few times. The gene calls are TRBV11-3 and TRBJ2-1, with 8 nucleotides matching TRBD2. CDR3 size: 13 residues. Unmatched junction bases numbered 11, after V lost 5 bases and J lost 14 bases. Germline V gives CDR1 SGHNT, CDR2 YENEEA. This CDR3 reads CASSPGPGRAEFF. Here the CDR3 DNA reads TGTGCCAGCAGCCCCGGGCCCGGGAGGGCCGAGTTCTTC.

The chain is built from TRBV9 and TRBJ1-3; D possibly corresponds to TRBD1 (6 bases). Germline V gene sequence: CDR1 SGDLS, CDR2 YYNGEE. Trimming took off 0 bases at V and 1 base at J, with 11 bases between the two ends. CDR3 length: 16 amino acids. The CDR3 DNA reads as TGTGCCAGCAGCGTAGAGTTGGGGGCATCTGGAAACACCATATATTTT. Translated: CASSVELGASGNTIYF.

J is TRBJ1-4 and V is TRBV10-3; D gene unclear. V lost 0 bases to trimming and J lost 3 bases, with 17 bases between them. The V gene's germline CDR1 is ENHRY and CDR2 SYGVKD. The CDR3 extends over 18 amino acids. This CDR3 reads CAISESPSAVFANEKLFF. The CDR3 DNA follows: TGTGCCATCAGTGAGTCCCCCTCCGCAGTCTTCGCTAATGAAAAACTGTTTTTT.

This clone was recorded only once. This CDR3 reads CASSPPGRNTGELFF. In nucleotides, the CDR3 is TGTGCCAGCAGCCCCCCGGGGAGGAACACCGGGGAGCTGTTTTTT. This chain links TRBV9 with TRBJ2-2; D might be TRBD2 (5 bases). This CDR3 is 15 amino acids long. V was shortened by 4 bases and J by 1 base, with 11 bases between the two germline ends. The V gene's germline CDR1 is SGDLS and CDR2 YYNGEE.

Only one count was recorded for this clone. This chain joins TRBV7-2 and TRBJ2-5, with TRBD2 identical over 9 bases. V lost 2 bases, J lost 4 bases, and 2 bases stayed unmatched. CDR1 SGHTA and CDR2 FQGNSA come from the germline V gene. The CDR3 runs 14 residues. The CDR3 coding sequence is TGTGCCAGCAGCTTAAGGCGGGAGGGAGAGACCCAGTACTTC. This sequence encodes CASSLRREGETQYF.

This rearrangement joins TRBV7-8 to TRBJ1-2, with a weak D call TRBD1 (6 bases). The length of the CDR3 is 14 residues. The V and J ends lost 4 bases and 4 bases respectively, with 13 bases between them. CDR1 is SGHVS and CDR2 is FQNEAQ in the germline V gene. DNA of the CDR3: TGTGCCAGCAGCTATACGGGACAAAGCTATGGCTACACCTTC. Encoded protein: CASSYTGQSYGYTF. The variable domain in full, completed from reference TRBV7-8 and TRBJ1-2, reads GAGVSQSPRYKVAKRGQDVALRCDPISGHVSLFWYQQALGQGPEFLTYFQNEAQLDKSGLPSDRFFAERPEGSVSTLKIQRTQQEDSAVYLCASSYTGQSYGYTFGSGTRLTVV.

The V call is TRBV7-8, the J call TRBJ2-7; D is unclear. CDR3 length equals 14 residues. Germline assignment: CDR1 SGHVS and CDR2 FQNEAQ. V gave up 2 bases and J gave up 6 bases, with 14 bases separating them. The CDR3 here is CASSLYPDAVEQYV. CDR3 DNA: TGTGCCAGCAGCTTATATCCGGATGCGGTCGAGCAGTACGTC.

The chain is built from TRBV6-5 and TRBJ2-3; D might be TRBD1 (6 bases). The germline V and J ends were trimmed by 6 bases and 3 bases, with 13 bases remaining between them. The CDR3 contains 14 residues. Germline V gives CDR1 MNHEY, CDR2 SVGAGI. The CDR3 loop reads CASSRTVRTDTQYF. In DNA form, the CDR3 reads TGTGCCAGCAGCCGGACAGTACGAACAGATACGCAGTATTTT.

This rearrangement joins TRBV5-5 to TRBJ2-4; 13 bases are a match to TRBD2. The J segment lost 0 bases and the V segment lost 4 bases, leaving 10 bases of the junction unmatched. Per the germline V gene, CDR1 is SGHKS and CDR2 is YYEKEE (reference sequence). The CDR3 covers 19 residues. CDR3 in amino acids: CASSPGTSGTPIAKNIQYF. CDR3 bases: TGTGCCAGCAGCCCCGGGACTAGCGGGACCCCTATAGCCAAAAACATTCAGTACTTC.

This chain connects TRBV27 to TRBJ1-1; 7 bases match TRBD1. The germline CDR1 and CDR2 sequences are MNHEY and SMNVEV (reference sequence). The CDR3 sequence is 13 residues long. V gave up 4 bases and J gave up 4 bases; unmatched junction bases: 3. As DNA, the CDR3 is TGTGCCAGCAGTTCTCGACAGGGCACTGAAGCTTTCTTT. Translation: CASSSRQGTEAFF.

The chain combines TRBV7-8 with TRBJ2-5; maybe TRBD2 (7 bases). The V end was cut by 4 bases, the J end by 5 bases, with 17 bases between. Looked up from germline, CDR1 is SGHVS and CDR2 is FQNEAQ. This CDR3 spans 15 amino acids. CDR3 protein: CASSSLAGAGETQYF. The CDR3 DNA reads TGTGCCAGCAGCTCCCTCGCGGGGGCGGGTGAGACCCAGTACTTC.

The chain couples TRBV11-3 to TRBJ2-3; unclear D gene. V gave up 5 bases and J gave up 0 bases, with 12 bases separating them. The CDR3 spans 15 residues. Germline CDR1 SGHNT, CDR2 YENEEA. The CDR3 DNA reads TGTGCCAGCAGCGACGACTTAGGTAGCACAGATACGCAGTATTTT. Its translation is CASSDDLGSTDTQYF. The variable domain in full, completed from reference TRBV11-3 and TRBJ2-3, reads EAGVVQSPRYKIIEKKQPVAFWCNPISGHNTLYWYLQNLGQGPELLIRYENEEAVDDSQLPKDRFSAERLKGVDSTLKIQPAELGDSAVYLCASSDDLGSTDTQYFGPGTRLTVL.

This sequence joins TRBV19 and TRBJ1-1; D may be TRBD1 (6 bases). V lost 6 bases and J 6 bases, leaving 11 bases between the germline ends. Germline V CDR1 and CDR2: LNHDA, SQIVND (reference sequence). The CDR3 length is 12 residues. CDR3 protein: CASRETGAEAFF. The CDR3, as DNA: TGTGCCAGTAGGGAGACAGGCGCTGAAGCTTTCTTT.

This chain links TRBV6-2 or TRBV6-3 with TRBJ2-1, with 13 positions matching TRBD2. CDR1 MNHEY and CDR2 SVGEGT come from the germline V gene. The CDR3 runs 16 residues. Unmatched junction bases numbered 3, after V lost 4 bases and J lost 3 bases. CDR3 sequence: CASSSGLAGVYNEQFF. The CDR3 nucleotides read TGTGCCAGCAGTTCCGGACTAGCGGGGGTCTACAATGAGCAGTTCTTC.

DNA of the CDR3: TGTGCCACCAGTTCAGATTCAGGCGAGCAGTACGTC. This encodes CATSSDSGEQYV. The chain couples TRBV24-1 to TRBJ2-7; D not resolved. The V gene's germline CDR1 is KGHDR and CDR2 SFDVKD. This CDR3 is built from 12 residues. Trimming pared 6 bases from V and 6 bases from J, leaving 11 bases between.

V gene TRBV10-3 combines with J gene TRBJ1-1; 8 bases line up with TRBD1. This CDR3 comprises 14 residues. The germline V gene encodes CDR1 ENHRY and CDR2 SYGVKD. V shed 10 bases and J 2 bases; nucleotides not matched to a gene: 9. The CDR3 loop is CATRPTGDNTEAFF. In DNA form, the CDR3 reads TGTGCCACCAGACCGACAGGGGATAACACTGAAGCTTTCTTT.

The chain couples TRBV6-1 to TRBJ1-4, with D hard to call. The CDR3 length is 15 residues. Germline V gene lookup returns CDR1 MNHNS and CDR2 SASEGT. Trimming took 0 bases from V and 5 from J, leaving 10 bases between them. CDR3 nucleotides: TGTGCCAGCAGTGAAGCTGGTCGAGAAAATGAAAAACTGTTTTTT. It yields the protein CASSEAGRENEKLFF.

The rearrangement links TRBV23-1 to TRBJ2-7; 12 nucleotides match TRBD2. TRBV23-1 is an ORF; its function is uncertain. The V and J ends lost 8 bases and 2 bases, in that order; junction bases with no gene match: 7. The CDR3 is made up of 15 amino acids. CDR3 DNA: TGCGCCAGCCCCCCCCCTAGCGGGAGGGCCTACGAGCAGTACGTC. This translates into CASPPPSGRAYEQYV.

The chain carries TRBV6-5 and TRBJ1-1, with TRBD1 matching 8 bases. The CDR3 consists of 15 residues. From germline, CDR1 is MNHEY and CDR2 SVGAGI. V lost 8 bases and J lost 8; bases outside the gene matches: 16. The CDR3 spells CASENRGYGFSEAFF. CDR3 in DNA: TGTGCCAGCGAGAACAGGGGGTACGGTTTCTCAGAAGCTTTCTTT.